The present T cell receptor beta chain was sequenced within a study of T cells in Graves' hyperthyroidism and ophthalmopathy. Patients with ophthalmopathy all had a Clinical Activity Score of at least 3, a NOSPECS grade of at least 4 and duration under 3 months. The CDR3 regions of TCR beta were amplified from RNA transcripts. A set of HTBI primers served as the primers for a first-round RT-PCR of the TCR CDR3. One entry per CDR3 protein results from TCRdb running MiXCR on the multiplex PCR reads. Counted here are 600,000 to 700,000 distinct CDR3 sequences, approximately 14% occurring once; the ten biggest clones make up roughly 4.5%. The germline gives CDR1 MNHEY, CDR2 SMNVEV (reference sequence). CDR3 size: 19 residues. J gave up 1 base and V 0 bases, and 7 bases lay outside the gene matches.

The sequence derives from a woman aged 40 to 55 with Graves' ophthalmopathy. The chain uses TRBV27 and TRBJ2-7; the match to TRBD2 covers 15 bases. Sequencing was done on a sample of blood. The CDR3 loop reads CASSLSPPGLAGGSYEQYF. The DNA for the CDR3 is TGTGCCAGCAGTTTATCCCCCCCGGGACTAGCGGGAGGTTCCTACGAGCAGTACTTC.